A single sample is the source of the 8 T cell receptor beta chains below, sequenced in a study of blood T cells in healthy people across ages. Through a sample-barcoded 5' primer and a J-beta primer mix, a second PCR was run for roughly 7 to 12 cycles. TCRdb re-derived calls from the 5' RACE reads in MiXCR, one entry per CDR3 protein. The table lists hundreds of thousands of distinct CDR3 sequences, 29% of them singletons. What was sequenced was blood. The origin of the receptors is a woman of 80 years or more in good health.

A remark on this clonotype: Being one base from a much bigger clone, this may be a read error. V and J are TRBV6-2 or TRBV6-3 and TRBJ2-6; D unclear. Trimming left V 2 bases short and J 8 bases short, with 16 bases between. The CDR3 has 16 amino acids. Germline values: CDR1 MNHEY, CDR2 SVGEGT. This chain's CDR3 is CASSYAGVLGTNVLTF. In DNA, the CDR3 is TGTGCCAGCAGTTACGCCGGTGTTTTGGGGACCAACGTCCTGACTTTC.

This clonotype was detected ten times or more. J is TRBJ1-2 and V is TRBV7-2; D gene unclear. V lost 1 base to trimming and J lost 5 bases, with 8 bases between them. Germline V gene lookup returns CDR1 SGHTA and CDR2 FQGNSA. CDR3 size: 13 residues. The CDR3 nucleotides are TGTGCCAGCAGCTTAGTCGACTTTTATGGCTACACCTTC. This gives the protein CASSLVDFYGYTF.

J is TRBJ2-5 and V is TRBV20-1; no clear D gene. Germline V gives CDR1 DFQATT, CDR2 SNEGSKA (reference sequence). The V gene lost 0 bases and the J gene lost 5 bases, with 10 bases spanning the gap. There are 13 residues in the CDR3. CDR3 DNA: TGCAGTGCTAGAGACCCTGTTGGGGAGACCCAGTACTTC. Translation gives CSARDPVGETQYF.

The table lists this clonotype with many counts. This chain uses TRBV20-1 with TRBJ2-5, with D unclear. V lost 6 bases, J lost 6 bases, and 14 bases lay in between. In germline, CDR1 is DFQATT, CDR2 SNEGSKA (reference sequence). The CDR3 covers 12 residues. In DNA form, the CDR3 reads TGCAGTGCCAACGTTCAGGCCAAGACCCAGTACTTC. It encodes CSANVQAKTQYF.

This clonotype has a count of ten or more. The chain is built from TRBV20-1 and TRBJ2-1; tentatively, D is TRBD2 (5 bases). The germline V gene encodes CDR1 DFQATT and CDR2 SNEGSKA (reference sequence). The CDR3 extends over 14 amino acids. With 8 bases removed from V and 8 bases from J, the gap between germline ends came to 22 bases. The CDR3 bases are TGCAGTCTTGTGACTAACGGGCTGTCGTATGAGCAGTTCTTC. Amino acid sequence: CSLVTNGLSYEQFF.

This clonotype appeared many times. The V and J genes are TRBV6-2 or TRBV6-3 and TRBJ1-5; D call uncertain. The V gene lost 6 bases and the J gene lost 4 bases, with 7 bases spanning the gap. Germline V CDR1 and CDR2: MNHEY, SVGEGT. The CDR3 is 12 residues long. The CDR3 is CASRSPNQPQHF. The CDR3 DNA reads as TGTGCCAGCAGAAGTCCTAATCAGCCCCAGCATTTT.

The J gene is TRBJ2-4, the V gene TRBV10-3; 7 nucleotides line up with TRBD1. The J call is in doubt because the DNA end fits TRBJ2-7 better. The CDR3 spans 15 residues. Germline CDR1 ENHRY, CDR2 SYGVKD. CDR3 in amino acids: CAISEGGQQFYEQYF. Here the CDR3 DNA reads TGTGCCATCAGTGAAGGGGGACAGCAATTCTACGAGCAGTACTTC.

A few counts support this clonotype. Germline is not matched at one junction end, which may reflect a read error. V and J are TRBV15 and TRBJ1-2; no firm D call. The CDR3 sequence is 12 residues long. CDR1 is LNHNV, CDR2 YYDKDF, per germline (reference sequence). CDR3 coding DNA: TGTGCCGCCAGCAGAGATTGGGGTGGCTACACCTTC. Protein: CAASRDWGGYTF. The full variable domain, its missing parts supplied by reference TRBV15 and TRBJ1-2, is DAMVIQNPRYQVTQFGKPVTLSCSQTLNHNVMYWYQQKSSQAPKLLFHYYDKDFNNEADTPDNFQSRRPNTSFCFLDIRSPGLGDTAMYLCAASRDWGGYTFGSGTRLTVV.